Included here is one T cell receptor beta chain sequence, with context. The data derive from a study of blood T cell repertoires in COVID-19. Overall study: The United States, Italy and Spain supplied acute and convalescent COVID-19 samples. The cDNA or gDNA used as material had been derived from T cells, B-cell-depleted T cells, or PBMCs.

As processed by the authors: Reference gene primer amplification gave nucleated cell count estimates. Produced via immunoSEQ multiplex PCR; TCRdb's table is partial and in-frame only. The DNA was the basis for D and trimming; V, J and clone size are from that table. Of fewer than 100,000 clones detected, 91% appear once; the ten largest clones hold 1.5% to 2%. This CDR3 contains 18 residues. V shed 6 bases, J shed 2 bases, and the junction held 18 bases outside the gene matches. Germline V lookup: CDR1 SGHNT, CDR2 YENEEA. Sequencing was carried out using peripheral blood. This clonotype was sampled from a woman in her forties or fifties in a cohort sampled during active COVID-19. The chain has TRBV11-3 and TRBJ2-5; 7 nucleotides agree with TRBD2. The CDR3: CASSWAGLSEGGQETQYF. The CDR3 coding sequence is TGTGCCAGCAGTTGGGCGGGACTATCAGAGGGAGGACAAGAGACCCAGTACTTC. The whole variable domain, filled in from reference TRBV11-3 and TRBJ2-5, reads EAGVVQSPRYKIIEKKQPVAFWCNPISGHNTLYWYLQNLGQGPELLIRYENEEAVDDSQLPKDRFSAERLKGVDSTLKIQPAELGDSAVYLCASSWAGLSEGGQETQYFGPGTRLLVL.